This T cell receptor beta chain was recovered during a study of OX40 agonist ivuxolimab in advanced cancers. Study observations and caveats: In the 0.1 to 3.0 mg/kg range, CD4+ and CD8+ blood T cells had expanded clonally by week 6.

Germline CDR1 and CDR2: LGHNT and FRNRAP. V lost 1 base, J lost 10 bases, and 10 bases lay in between. There are 12 residues in the CDR3. Concerning this clone itself: Its antigen is currently unknown.

Profiling relied on immunoSEQ multiplex PCR, and the TCRdb table lists in-frame clones only, not all of them. The repertoire holds some 95,000 clones, with about 91% as singletons. Material: CD4+ or CD8+ T cells sorted from blood, obtained in a trial of the OX40 agonist ivuxolimab. The chain links TRBV12-5 to TRBJ1-1; D remains unclear. This clonotype was sampled from an adult with an advanced solid tumor such as melanoma, head and neck, liver or kidney cancer. The CDR3 spells CASGLDQRVAFF. CDR3 DNA: TGTGCTAGTGGTTTGGACCAGAGGGTAGCTTTCTTT.